These 28 T cell receptor beta chains came from one sample sequenced in a study of response to subunit inactivated influenza vaccine listed by TCRdb under 2018. Library preparation was by RT-PCR. Sequencer: Illumina HiSeq 2500. The raw public reads went through TCRdb reprocessing: fastp at Q25, MiXCR clone calling, in-frame beta chains kept. Rows matching on CDR3 protein sequence are summarized as one entry with the most common DNA and genes. Present in this sample are 290,000 or so distinct CDR3 sequences, roughly 22% of which were seen just once. 10% of the sample is held by the ten biggest clonotypes. The sequenced sample was PBMCs from blood, obtained approximately 20 months after vaccination. Receptors were obtained from a man between 50 and 75 years old who received an inactivated influenza vaccine. Donor details come from another sample of the same person, matched by shared clones.

This clonotype was counted a few times. V is TRBV10-3 and J is TRBJ1-2, with D hard to call. Looked up from germline, CDR1 is ENHRY and CDR2 is SYGVKD. Trimming stripped 2 bases from V and 4 bases from J, with 14 bases between. The CDR3 totals 15 residues. The CDR3 reads CAISEPQRLGYGYTF. CDR3 sequence (DNA): TGTGCCATCAGTGAGCCCCAGAGGCTTGGCTATGGCTACACCTTC.

This clonotype was found a few times. The junction departs from the called germline gene at one end, perhaps through a read error. The rearrangement links TRBV6-5 to TRBJ2-7; D call uncertain. The CDR3 is made up of 14 amino acids. CDR1 and CDR2 from the germline V gene are MNHEY and SVGAGI. The CDR3 nucleotides read TGTGCCAGCAGTTACTCTAAGACTTCCTACGAGCAGCACTTC. Its translation is CASSYSKTSYEQHF.

This clonotype showed up just a few times. The rearrangement joins TRBV7-2 to TRBJ1-3, with no clear D. CDR1 and CDR2 (germline): SGHTA, FQGNSA. Trimming cost V 0 bases and J 2 bases, with 14 bases left between them. The CDR3 has 17 residues. CDR3 region: CASSLALLRDTGNTIYF. The CDR3 DNA reads TGTGCCAGCAGCTTAGCCCTCCTCCGGGATACTGGAAACACCATATATTTT.

This chain joins TRBV29-1 and TRBJ2-1; a possible D gene is TRBD1 (5 bases). Per germline, CDR1 SQVTM and CDR2 ANQGSEA. The length of the CDR3 is 15 residues. The V gene lost 7 bases and the J gene lost 3 bases, with 19 bases spanning the gap. The CDR3 loop reads CSAPLSGAFYNEQFF. As DNA, the CDR3 is TGCAGCGCGCCCCTCTCTGGGGCCTTCTACAATGAGCAGTTCTTC.

This clonotype was found a few times. CDR3 sequence reads: CAISGAQQGRSEQYF. The CDR3 bases are TGTGCCATCAGTGGGGCTCAACAGGGACGGAGCGAGCAGTACTTC. The chain carries TRBV10-3 and TRBJ2-7; maybe TRBD1 (6 bases). V was pared by 4 bases and J by 6 bases, with 19 bases between. The V gene's germline CDR1 is ENHRY and CDR2 SYGVKD. The CDR3 consists of 15 residues.

This chain links TRBV29-1 with TRBJ1-1, with D perhaps TRBD1 (5 bases). With 1 base removed from V and 1 base from J, the gap between germline ends came to 10 bases. There are 14 residues in the CDR3. The germline CDR1 and CDR2 sequences are SQVTM and ANQGSEA. Here the CDR3 DNA reads TGCAGCGTTGAAGTGGGACGGTCGAACACTGAAGCTTTCTTT. This codes for CSVEVGRSNTEAFF.

The chain uses TRBV6-2 or TRBV6-3 and TRBJ1-5, with a possible D match to TRBD1 (6 bases). The V gene's germline CDR1 is MNHEY and CDR2 SVGEGT. Deletions cut 6 bases from V and 0 bases from J, with 9 bases between. The CDR3 extends over 14 amino acids. In DNA, the CDR3 is TGTGCCAGCAGCACAGGGTCTAGCAATCAGCCCCAGCATTTT. Translated, it gives CASSTGSSNQPQHF.

The J gene is TRBJ2-7, the V gene TRBV20-1; D possibly matches TRBD1 or TRBD2 (5 bases each). CDR1 is DFQATT, CDR2 SNEGSKA, per germline (reference sequence). The CDR3 length is 15 residues. V lost 6 bases and J lost 3, with 21 bases in between. The CDR3 bases are TGCAGTGCCGCCGATGTAGGCAGGGAGTACTACGAGCAGTACTTC. This gives the protein CSAADVGREYYEQYF.

CDR3 loop: CASSFRDLARNEQFF. CDR3 nucleotide sequence: TGTGCCAGCAGTTTTCGGGACTTAGCGAGGAATGAGCAGTTCTTC. The chain employs TRBV27 and TRBJ2-1, with D maybe TRBD2 (6 bases). V was pared by 3 bases and J by 7 bases, with 16 bases between. The germline CDR1 and CDR2 sequences are MNHEY and SMNVEV (reference sequence). The CDR3 length is 15 residues.

This clonotype was counted only a few times. This chain's CDR3 is CASSEEQGGNQPEHF. The CDR3 DNA is TGTGCCAGCAGCGAAGAACAGGGGGGAAATCAGCCCGAGCATTTT. V gene TRBV21-1 combines with J gene TRBJ1-5; TRBD1, as called in the table, went unchecked against the DNA. TRBV21-1 has pseudogene status. CDR3 length: 15 residues.

The V gene is TRBV10-3, the J gene TRBJ2-3; no reliable D call. V was cut by 4 bases and J by 0 bases, with 5 bases left in between. CDR1 is ENHRY, CDR2 SYGVKD, per germline. The CDR3 sequence is 13 residues long. The CDR3 DNA reads TGTGCCATCAGTGTTACTAGCACAGATACGCAGTATTTT. It yields the protein CAISVTSTDTQYF.

In its sample, this clonotype was seen a few times. The rearrangement uses TRBV5-6 and TRBJ1-2; 7 bases match TRBD1. This CDR3 region has 16 residues. With 3 bases clipped from V and 8 bases from J, the junction kept 16 bases outside the gene matches. Germline CDR1 is SGHDT and CDR2 is YYEEEE. The CDR3: CASSSRSYKGAWGYTF. CDR3 nucleotide sequence: TGTGCCAGCAGCTCGCGTTCCTACAAGGGGGCGTGGGGCTACACCTTC.

Note on this clonotype: This could be a read error, since a much larger clone is one nucleotide away. It is likely a read error, because the conserved phenylalanine at the end of the CDR3 is missing. The genes are TRBV6-2 or TRBV6-3 and TRBJ1-5, with D possibly being TRBD1 (6 bases). The V and J ends lost 5 bases and 0 bases respectively, with 14 bases between them. Looked up from germline, CDR1 is MNHEY and CDR2 is SVGEGT. The CDR3 has 16 residues. CDR3 in amino acids: CASSLTGYNSNQPQHS. CDR3 sequence (DNA): TGTGCCAGCAGTCTTACAGGGTACAATAGCAATCAGCCCCAGCATTCT.

The chain employs TRBV20-1 and TRBJ2-7; D remains unclear. CDR1 is DFQATT and CDR2 is SNEGSKA in the germline V gene (reference sequence). The CDR3 spans 13 residues. Between the trimmed V and J ends, which lost 2 bases and 2 bases, there was a span of 10 bases. Written as DNA, the CDR3 is TGCAGTGCTAGATTGCAGGCGACCTACGAGCAGTACTTC. It encodes CSARLQATYEQYF.

This clonotype occurred a few times. The V call is TRBV10-3, the J call TRBJ1-1, with 7 bases aligning to TRBD1. In germline, CDR1 is ENHRY, CDR2 SYGVKD. V lost 6 bases, J lost 4 bases, and 5 bases stayed unmatched. CDR3 length: 13 residues. As DNA, the CDR3 is TGTGCCATCAGCCCGGGACAGCGCACTGAAGCTTTCTTT. The encoded protein is CAISPGQRTEAFF.

This chain uses TRBV7-2 with TRBJ1-1, with D possibly TRBD1 on 5 matching bases. Germline V lookup: CDR1 SGHTA, CDR2 FQGNSA. V was clipped by 6 bases and J by 1 base, with 9 bases between them. The length of the CDR3 is 13 residues. The CDR3 here is CASRRDGNTEAFF. CDR3 DNA sequence: TGTGCCAGCAGAAGGGACGGGAACACTGAAGCTTTCTTT. The whole variable domain, filled in from reference TRBV7-2 and TRBJ1-1, reads GAGVSQSPSNKVTEKGKDVELRCDPISGHTALYWYRQSLGQGLEFLIYFQGNSAPDKSGLPSDRFSAERTGGSVSTLTIQRTQQEDSAVYLCASRRDGNTEAFFGQGTRLTVV.

The gene calls are TRBV5-8 and TRBJ1-1; 7 nucleotides align to TRBD1. Germline V gene sequence: CDR1 SGHTS, CDR2 YDEGEE. The junction had 13 bases not matched to a gene; V was cut back by 7 bases and J by 4 bases. This CDR3 is 15 amino acids long. CDR3 sequence reads: CASWGAGGFATEAFF. In DNA form, the CDR3 reads TGTGCCAGCTGGGGGGCAGGGGGTTTCGCCACTGAAGCTTTCTTT.

This clonotype was counted ten times or more. The V call is TRBV5-5, the J call TRBJ2-1; D is unresolved. The CDR3 is 12 amino acids. Germline V lookup: CDR1 SGHKS, CDR2 YYEKEE (reference sequence). The V end was cut by 5 bases, the J end by 4 bases, with 7 bases between. Written as DNA, the CDR3 is TGTGCCAGCAGTCTCCGGTACAATGAGCAGTTCTTC. Residues: CASSLRYNEQFF.

This clonotype was counted a few times. The chain recombines TRBV7-2 with TRBJ2-7; 7 bases map to TRBD1. V trimming: 5 bases; J trimming: 0 bases; junction bases outside the gene matches: 7. Germline V gene data show CDR1 as SGHTA and CDR2 as FQGNSA. The CDR3 contains 15 residues. The CDR3 region is CASSVQGQNSYEQYF. The CDR3 DNA follows: TGTGCCAGCAGCGTCCAGGGACAGAACTCCTACGAGCAGTACTTC.

This clonotype has a handful of counts. This CDR3 reads CASSYHQLNSPLHF. The CDR3 region has the DNA TGTGCCAGCAGTTACCACCAGCTTAATTCACCCCTCCACTTT. This chain uses TRBV6-5 with TRBJ1-6; D remains unclear. CDR3 length equals 14 residues. Germline CDR1 and CDR2: MNHEY and SVGAGI. Trimming took off 2 bases at V and 6 bases at J, with 8 bases between the two ends.

This clonotype was picked up a small number of times. The chain links TRBV7-6 to TRBJ1-1; the match to TRBD1 covers 7 bases. CDR1 is SGHVS and CDR2 is FNYEAQ in the germline V gene. Trimming at V came to 5 bases and at J to 2 bases, leaving 11 bases not matched to a gene. The CDR3 consists of 16 residues. CDR3 bases: TGTGCCAGCAGCGGGGGCGGGGGGACAGCTAACACTGAAGCTTTCTTT. It specifies CASSGGGGTANTEAFF.

V usage is TRBV5-5 and J usage is TRBJ2-5; D perhaps matches TRBD1 (5 bases). V dropped 4 bases and J dropped 0 bases, with 7 bases sitting between them. The CDR3 length is 13 residues. CDR1 and CDR2 from the germline V gene are SGHKS and YYEKEE (reference sequence). The CDR3 region is CASSGRDQETQYF. The CDR3 region has the DNA TGTGCCAGCAGCGGCAGGGACCAAGAGACCCAGTACTTC.

On this clonotype: A read error may account for a junction end that differs from germline. The rearrangement links TRBV3-1 to TRBJ1-5; tentatively, D is TRBD1 (5 bases). CDR1 and CDR2 (germline): LGHDT, YNNKEL (reference sequence). This CDR3 has 14 amino acids. DNA for the CDR3: TGTGCCAGCAGCCAACAGGGAAACGGTCAGACCCAGCATTTT. Its translation is CASSQQGNGQTQHF.

The chain links TRBV28 to TRBJ2-7; D may be TRBD1 (6 bases). Germline CDR1 MDHEN, CDR2 SYDVKM. Trimming took off 9 bases at V and 0 bases at J, with 12 bases between the two ends. The length of the CDR3 is 13 residues. CDR3 in DNA: TGTGCCAGTCAGACAGGCGGCTCCTACGAGCAGTACTTC. Translated, it gives CASQTGGSYEQYF.

This clonotype came up a few times. The chain links TRBV20-1 to TRBJ2-3, with 12 nucleotides matching TRBD2. CDR1 DFQATT and CDR2 SNEGSKA come from the germline V gene (reference sequence). V shed 3 bases, J shed 2 bases, and the junction held 6 bases outside the gene matches. The CDR3 consists of 16 residues. DNA for the CDR3: TGCAGTGCTAGTCCGACTAGCGGGGGACCCACAGATACGCAGTATTTT. Amino acids: CSASPTSGGPTDTQYF.

This clonotype appeared a few times. This chain uses TRBV29-1 with TRBJ1-4; D is unclear. The CDR3 loop spans 13 amino acids. CDR1 and CDR2 (germline): SQVTM, ANQGSEA. V was shortened by 4 bases and J by 3 bases, with 9 bases between the two germline ends. CDR3 sequence: CSVGNRANEKLFF. The CDR3, as DNA: TGCAGCGTTGGAAACAGAGCTAATGAAAAACTGTTTTTT.

This clonotype occurred many times. The chain carries TRBV9 and TRBJ2-3; D may match TRBD1 or TRBD2 (6 bases each). Germline CDR1 SGDLS, CDR2 YYNGEE. V was shortened by 3 bases and J by 11 bases, with 16 bases between the two germline ends. CDR3 length: 13 amino acids. The CDR3 loop reads CASSESGKGGQYF. The DNA of the CDR3 is TGTGCCAGCAGCGAAAGCGGAAAGGGGGGGCAGTATTTT.

V gene TRBV12-3 or TRBV12-4 combines with J gene TRBJ1-2; 11 bases fit TRBD1. V lost 4 bases and J lost 4; bases outside the gene matches: 5. This CDR3 spans 15 amino acids. CDR3 region: CASSSGQGDPYGYTF. The CDR3 coding sequence is TGTGCCAGCAGTTCGGGACAGGGGGACCCCTATGGCTACACCTTC.